Listed below are T cell receptor beta chains from one sample, sequenced in a study of T-cell memory formation after mild COVID-19. MiXCR, run by TCRdb on the 5' RACE reads, gives a single entry per CDR3 protein. The repertoire includes 95,000 to 120,000 distinct CDR3 sequences, about 18% of them detected once, and roughly 5.5% sits in the top ten. The sequenced sample was PBMCs or a T cell subset sorted from them (not recorded which). These receptors were taken from a man between 18 and 35 years old who had mild COVID-19 (a few samples of this study predate the infection). Cell type and time point are not known. CDR3s include the opening cysteine and the closing phenylalanine or tryptophan. A D gene is named only where the DNA matches it firmly. Only part of the rows carry a size: once, few, many, or a class if the clone is expanded.

TRBV7-9	-	TRBD1	TRBJ2-6	CASSQAGTVRSGANVLTF	TGTGCCAGCAGCCAAGCCGGGACAGTGCGATCTGGGGCCAACGTCCTGACTTTC
TRBV5-1	few	-	TRBJ2-3	CASSLTRSTDTQYF	TGCGCCAGCAGCTTGACCCGGAGCACAGATACGCAGTATTTT
TRBV12-3/TRBV12-4	few	TRBD1	TRBJ2-1	CASREQGAKGEQFF	TGTGCCAGCAGGGAACAGGGGGCAAAGGGTGAGCAGTTCTTC
TRBV24-1	many	-	TRBJ2-1	CATSPRGWGHEQFF	TGTGCCACCAGCCCCCGTGGGTGGGGTCATGAGCAGTTCTTC
TRBV2	-	-	TRBJ1-2	CASSDARGPYGYTF	TGTGCCAGCAGTGATGCCCGGGGCCCCTATGGCTACACCTTC
TRBV2	few	-	TRBJ2-3	CASSGFDTQYF	TGTGCCAGCAGTGGGTTTGATACGCAGTATTTT
TRBV6-5	-	TRBD2	TRBJ2-5	CASSTWTRFLYF	TGTGCCAGCAGTACCTGGACTAGATTTCTGTACTTC
TRBV6-5	many	TRBD2	TRBJ2-5	CASSSAGGVETQYF	TGTGCCAGCAGTTCCGCGGGAGGGGTAGAGACCCAGTACTTC
TRBV11-2	-	TRBD2	TRBJ2-5	CASRTSGGAQETQYF	TGTGCCAGCAGAACTAGCGGGGGGGCTCAAGAGACCCAGTACTTC
TRBV4-3	-	-	TRBJ2-3	CASAPAATSTDTQYF	TGCGCCAGCGCCCCCGCCGCGACTAGCACAGATACGCAGTATTTT
TRBV11-2	-	TRBD2	TRBJ2-5	CASSLARRLAGRETQYF	TGTGCCAGCAGCTTAGCCCGCCGGCTAGCGGGGCGAGAGACCCAGTACTTC
TRBV5-5	few	TRBD1	TRBJ1-2	CASNPGQGRWDGYTF	TGTGCCAGCAATCCGGGACAGGGAAGATGGGATGGCTACACCTTC
TRBV7-2	-	-	TRBJ1-6	CASSLGVGMNSPLHF	TGTGCCAGCAGCTTAGGAGTAGGCATGAATTCACCCCTCCACTTT
TRBV5-1	few	-	TRBJ1-2	CASSPGGDGQGYTF	TGCGCCAGCAGCCCGGGAGGGGACGGTCAGGGCTACACCTTC
TRBV12-3/TRBV12-4	many	TRBD1	TRBJ2-7	CASRGQVYEQYF	TGTGCCAGCAGGGGACAGGTATACGAGCAGTACTTC
TRBV5-1	-	-	TRBJ2-5	CASSFGPREETQYF	TGCGCCAGCAGCTTTGGGCCGCGGGAAGAGACCCAGTACTTC
TRBV5-1	few	-	TRBJ1-1	CASSSGRIYTEAFF	TGCGCCAGCAGCTCCGGCAGGATTTACACTGAAGCTTTCTTT